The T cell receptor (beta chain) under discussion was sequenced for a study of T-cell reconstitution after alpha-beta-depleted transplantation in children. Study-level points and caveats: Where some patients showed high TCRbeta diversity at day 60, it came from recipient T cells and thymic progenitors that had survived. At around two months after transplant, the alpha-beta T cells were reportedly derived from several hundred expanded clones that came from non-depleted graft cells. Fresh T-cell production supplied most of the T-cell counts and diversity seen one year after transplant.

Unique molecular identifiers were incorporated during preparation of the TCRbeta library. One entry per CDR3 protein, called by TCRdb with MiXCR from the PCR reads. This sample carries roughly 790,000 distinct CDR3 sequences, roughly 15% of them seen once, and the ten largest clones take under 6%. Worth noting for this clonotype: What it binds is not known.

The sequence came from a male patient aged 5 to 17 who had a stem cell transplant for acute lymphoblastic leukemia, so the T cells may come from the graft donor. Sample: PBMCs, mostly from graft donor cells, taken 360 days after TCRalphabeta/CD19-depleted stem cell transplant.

The CDR3 spells CASSFQTGMKSREGETQYF. DNA of the CDR3: TGCGCCAGCAGCTTCCAGACAGGGATGAAGTCCCGAGAAGGGGAGACCCAGTACTTC. V usage is TRBV5-1 and J usage is TRBJ2-5, with 7 bases that match TRBD1. CDR1 and CDR2 from the germline V gene are SGHRS and YFSETQ. This CDR3 has 19 amino acids. Unmatched junction bases numbered 21, after V lost 2 bases and J lost 5 bases.